A single sample gave rise to the 20 T cell receptor beta chains below, sequenced in a study of T cells in localized non-small cell lung cancer. TCRdb's table, derived via immunoSEQ multiplex PCR, lists solely in-frame clones and lacks some. The data show about 6,100 clones, roughly two fifths seen once. The sequences come from lung tumor tissue, collected before any cancer treatment. These TCRs come from a man between 40 and 70 years old with stage III lung adenocarcinoma.

The chain combines TRBV11-3 with TRBJ1-1; 8 bases map to TRBD1. This CDR3 spans 14 amino acids. Germline V CDR1 and CDR2: SGHNT, YENEEA. V lost 4 bases, J lost 3 bases, and 4 bases stayed unmatched. The CDR3 bases are TGTGCCAGCAGCTACGAGACAGGGGACACTGAAGCTTTCTTT. Translation: CASSYETGDTEAFF.

The chain carries TRBV29-1 and TRBJ2-2; D gene ambiguous. The CDR3 is 17 amino acids. Germline CDR1 and CDR2: SQVTM and ANQGSEA. The V and J ends lost 3 bases and 0 bases respectively, with 17 bases between them. This CDR3 reads CSVDGLISGTNTGELFF. CDR3 DNA: TGCAGCGTTGATGGTTTAATATCTGGGACGAACACCGGGGAGCTGTTTTTT.

The V call is TRBV6-8, the J call TRBJ2-1, with TRBD2 matching over 7 bases. J was trimmed by 7 bases and V by 2 bases; bases with no gene match: 8. The CDR3 consists of 15 residues. CDR1 MNHGY and CDR2 SAAAGT come from the germline V gene. In DNA, the CDR3 is TGTGCCAGCAGTTACCCTCAACGGCGGGGGAATGAGCAGTTCTTC. Translation gives CASSYPQRRGNEQFF.

V and J are TRBV18 and TRBJ2-5; D not certain. The germline gives CDR1 KGHSH, CDR2 LQKENI. The CDR3 sequence is 14 residues long. Trimming cost V 0 bases and J 5 bases, with 10 bases left between them. In nucleotides, the CDR3 is TGTGCCAGCTCACCACCTGCTAGTGGGGAGACCCAGTACTTC. This gives the protein CASSPPASGETQYF.

V is TRBV11-3 and J is TRBJ2-3; D may be TRBD1 (5 bases). Trimming removed 3 bases at V and 0 bases at J, with 19 bases between. In germline, CDR1 is SGHNT, CDR2 YENEEA. The CDR3 consists of 18 residues. The CDR3 sequence: CASSLDPGPFASTDTQYF. The DNA of the CDR3 is TGTGCCAGCAGCTTGGATCCAGGGCCCTTTGCTAGCACAGATACGCAGTATTTT.

This clone appeared a few times. The J gene is TRBJ2-5, the V gene TRBV6-8, with D perhaps matching TRBD1 or TRBD2 (7 bases each). The V end lost 6 bases, the J end lost 2 bases, and 16 bases lay between the germline ends. Germline V lookup: CDR1 MNHGY, CDR2 SAAAGT. The CDR3 is 15 amino acids. The CDR3 nucleotides are TGTGCCAGCAGCTGGGGGGGGACAGCACAAGAGACCCAGTACTTC. It is translated as CASSWGGTAQETQYF.

The genes are TRBV6-7 and TRBJ1-1, with TRBD1 as a possible D gene (5 bases). TRBV6-7 has ORF status, its function being uncertain. The CDR3 contains 15 residues. V lost 2 bases and J 1 base, leaving 11 bases between the germline ends. The CDR3 sequence is CASSYMGGTNTEAFF. CDR3 nucleotides: TGTGCCAGCAGTTACATGGGGGGTACGAACACTGAAGCTTTCTTT.

The rearrangement links TRBV6-8 to TRBJ2-3; TRBD1 is a possible D gene (6 bases). Germline assignment: CDR1 MNHGY and CDR2 SAAAGT. V gave up 5 bases and J gave up 6 bases, with 24 bases separating them. The CDR3 runs 17 residues. CDR3 residues: CASSEVGRTVILDTQYF. For the CDR3, the DNA is TGTGCCAGCAGTGAGGTAGGAAGGACAGTGATTTTGGATACGCAGTATTTT.

The J gene is TRBJ2-2, the V gene TRBV15; TRBD2 matches 8 bases. CDR3 size: 17 residues. Germline trimming cut 5 bases from V and 2 bases from J; bases unmatched to any gene: 10. From germline, CDR1 is LNHNV and CDR2 YYDKDF (reference sequence). The CDR3 sequence is CATSGFLAGSNTGELFF. CDR3 coding DNA: TGTGCCACCAGCGGATTCTTAGCGGGGTCAAACACCGGGGAGCTGTTTTTT.

The CDR3 DNA is TGTGCCAGCACCCTGAATCCGGGGACAGGGGCTAATTCACCCCTCCACTTT. Residues: CASTLNPGTGANSPLHF. The chain joins TRBV11-3 to TRBJ1-6; 10 bases line up with TRBD1. Unmatched junction bases numbered 12, after V lost 7 bases and J lost 6 bases. The germline V gene encodes CDR1 SGHNT and CDR2 YENEEA. The CDR3 length is 17 residues.

V gene TRBV19 combines with J gene TRBJ1-5, with 7 bases identical to TRBD1. V trimming: 1 base; J trimming: 7 bases; junction bases outside the gene matches: 7. Per germline, CDR1 LNHDA and CDR2 SQIVND (reference sequence). The CDR3 has 15 residues. The CDR3 sequence is CASSIGAGGFQPQHF. The CDR3 DNA is TGTGCCAGTAGTATAGGGGCAGGGGGTTTCCAGCCCCAGCATTTT.

This clone was found a few times. This sequence joins TRBV19 and TRBJ2-4, with a weak D call TRBD2 (6 bases). There are 17 residues in the CDR3. Between the trimmed V and J ends, which lost 5 bases and 1 base, there was a span of 18 bases. CDR1 is LNHDA and CDR2 is SQIVND in the germline V gene (reference sequence). CDR3 DNA: TGTGCCAGTAGTTTAAGCCCTAGCGCGCTCGCCAAAAACATTCAGTACTTC. This encodes CASSLSPSALAKNIQYF.

V and J are TRBV28 and TRBJ1-5; maybe TRBD1 (6 bases). V was clipped by 6 bases and J by 6 bases, with 12 bases between them. The germline gives CDR1 MDHEN, CDR2 SYDVKM. The length of the CDR3 is 13 residues. CDR3 sequence: CASRPQGSQPQHF. The CDR3 bases are TGTGCCAGCAGACCACAGGGAAGTCAGCCCCAGCATTTT.

This clone was seen a single time. The rearrangement uses TRBV23-1 and TRBJ2-3, with a weak D call TRBD2 (6 bases). TRBV23-1 is given ORF status, its function remaining uncertain. CDR3 length equals 14 residues. V was trimmed by 3 bases and J by 2 bases, leaving 9 bases between them. CDR3 nucleotide sequence: TGCGCCAGCAGTCATGGGGAGGTCACAGATACGCAGTATTTT. Its translation: CASSHGEVTDTQYF.

The chain employs TRBV6-8 and TRBJ1-2; D may be TRBD1 (6 bases). The CDR3 has 14 residues. Germline lookup yields CDR1 MNHGY and CDR2 SAAAGT. Trimming pared 0 bases from V and 4 bases from J, leaving 9 bases between. For the CDR3, the DNA is TGTGCCAGCAGTTACTCCGGGGGCGGCTATGGCTACACCTTC. Translation gives CASSYSGGGYGYTF.

The chain joins TRBV18 to TRBJ1-2, with 8 nucleotides matching TRBD1. V was clipped by 6 bases and J by 8 bases; unmatched bases: 11. The CDR3 runs 14 residues. Looked up from germline, CDR1 is KGHSH and CDR2 is LQKENI. As DNA, the CDR3 is TGTGCCAGCTCTCCCAGGACAGGGACAGAAGGCTACACCTTC. Its protein is CASSPRTGTEGYTF.

In this sample, this clone turned up a few times. J is TRBJ2-3 and V is TRBV11-3; unclear D gene. Per germline, CDR1 SGHNT and CDR2 YENEEA. The CDR3 length is 14 residues. Deletions cut 3 bases from V and 0 bases from J, with 7 bases between. Here the CDR3 DNA reads TGTGCCAGCAGCTTTGATCCCAGCACAGATACGCAGTATTTT. Its protein is CASSFDPSTDTQYF.

V usage is TRBV5-5 and J usage is TRBJ2-3; TRBD2 is a possible D gene (5 bases). Trimming cost V 5 bases and J 2 bases, with 12 bases left between them. The CDR3 length is 14 residues. The germline V gene has CDR1 SGHKS and CDR2 YYEKEE (reference sequence). The CDR3 here is CASSFVDFTDTQYF. Here the CDR3 DNA reads TGTGCCAGCAGTTTCGTGGACTTCACAGATACGCAGTATTTT.

The chain joins TRBV28 to TRBJ1-2; D is uncertain. Germline V gives CDR1 MDHEN, CDR2 SYDVKM. Trimming stripped 6 bases from V and 2 bases from J, with 10 bases between. This CDR3 has 13 residues. This CDR3 reads CASRSPPNYGYTF. CDR3 bases: TGTGCCAGCAGGTCGCCTCCAAACTATGGCTACACCTTC.

This clone came up many times. The chain uses TRBV7-7 and TRBJ2-5, with 9 bases fitting TRBD1. Germline CDR1 reads SSHAT; CDR2 reads FNYEAQ (reference sequence). This CDR3 region has 16 residues. The V segment lost 5 bases and the J segment 4 bases; nucleotides outside the gene matches: 11. The CDR3 region has the DNA TGTGCCAGCAGCCGCTCACAGGGGGCGGCGGGAGAGACCCAGTACTTC. Translating gives CASSRSQGAAGETQYF.